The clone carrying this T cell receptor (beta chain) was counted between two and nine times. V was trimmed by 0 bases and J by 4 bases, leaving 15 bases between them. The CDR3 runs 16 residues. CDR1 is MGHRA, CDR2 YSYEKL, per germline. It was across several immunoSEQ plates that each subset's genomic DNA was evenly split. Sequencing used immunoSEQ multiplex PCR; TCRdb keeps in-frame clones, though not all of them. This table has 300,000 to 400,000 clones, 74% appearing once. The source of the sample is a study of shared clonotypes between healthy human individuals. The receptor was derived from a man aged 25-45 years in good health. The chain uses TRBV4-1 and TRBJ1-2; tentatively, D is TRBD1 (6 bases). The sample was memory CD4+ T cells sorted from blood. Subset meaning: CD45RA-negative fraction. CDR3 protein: CASSQEGGAKAYGYTF. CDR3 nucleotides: TGCGCCAGCAGCCAAGAAGGGGGGGCGAAAGCCTATGGCTACACCTTC.